These 30 T cell receptor beta chains were sequenced from one sample in a study of cytomegalovirus exposure and HLA in healthy donors. Vbeta (60) and Jbeta (13) primers were used in the PCR. Produced via immunoSEQ multiplex PCR; TCRdb's table is partial and in-frame only. In the table there are about 180,000 clones, 80% of which are singletons. Specimen: PBMCs. The receptors originated from a man in his forties or fifties in good health and CMV-seronegative.

The chain recombines TRBV19 with TRBJ1-1; TRBD1 matches 9 bases. Germline V gives CDR1 LNHDA, CDR2 SQIVND (reference sequence). V gave up 5 bases and J gave up 0 bases; unmatched junction bases: 7. The CDR3 has 16 residues. The CDR3 nucleotides read TGTGCCAGTAGTCTCCGGGACAGGGCCTTGAACACTGAAGCTTTCTTT. Its translation is CASSLRDRALNTEAFF.

The chain employs TRBV18 and TRBJ2-1; 7 bases line up with TRBD2. The CDR3 consists of 14 residues. Germline V lookup: CDR1 KGHSH, CDR2 LQKENI. V trimming: 2 bases; J trimming: 12 bases; junction bases outside the gene matches: 10. This chain's CDR3 is CASSPRQRGEGQFF. CDR3 nucleotide sequence: TGTGCCAGCTCACCAAGGCAGCGGGGCGAAGGGCAGTTCTTC.

This clone was counted a few times. The CDR3: CASSYDRVRTDTQYF. The CDR3 DNA reads TGTGCCAGCAGTTACGACAGGGTCCGGACAGATACGCAGTATTTT. The genes are TRBV6-6 and TRBJ2-3, with TRBD1 matching 7 bases. Germline loops: CDR1 MNHNY, CDR2 SVGAGI (reference sequence). This CDR3 region has 15 residues. Unmatched junction bases numbered 5, after V lost 2 bases and J lost 3 bases.

The chain uses TRBV7-3 and TRBJ2-7; 9 bases are shared with TRBD2. V was pared by 5 bases and J by 2 bases, with 7 bases of the junction left unmatched. This CDR3 is built from 15 residues. CDR1 is SGHTA, CDR2 FQGTGA, per germline. The CDR3 DNA reads as TGTGCCAGCAGCCCTAGTGCGGGAGGGCCCTACGAGCAGTACTTC. Protein: CASSPSAGGPYEQYF.

This clone was seen only a few times. The rearrangement uses TRBV6-6 and TRBJ2-7; no reliable D call. Germline CDR1 MNHNY, CDR2 SVGAGI (reference sequence). The CDR3 has 12 residues. V lost 4 bases to trimming and J lost 4 bases, with 8 bases between them. The CDR3 spells CASSFERYEQYF. CDR3 coding DNA: TGTGCCAGCAGTTTCGAGAGGTACGAGCAGTACTTC.

J is TRBJ2-7 and V is TRBV2, with 15 positions matching TRBD2. With 7 bases clipped from V and 2 bases from J, the junction kept 9 bases outside the gene matches. This CDR3 has 17 amino acids. Per germline, CDR1 SNHLY and CDR2 FYNNEI. CDR3 sequence reads: CASNREGLAGGTYEQYF. The CDR3 nucleotides are TGTGCCAGCAACCGAGAGGGACTAGCGGGGGGAACCTACGAGCAGTACTTC.

The CDR3, as DNA: TGTGCCAGCAGCACCAGCGGGAGTCCGAACACCGGGGAGCTGTTTTTT. Its translation is CASSTSGSPNTGELFF. The chain recombines TRBV9 with TRBJ2-2; 8 bases match TRBD2. This CDR3 comprises 16 residues. Trimming removed 4 bases from V and 0 bases from J; junction bases left unmatched: 5. From germline, CDR1 is SGDLS and CDR2 YYNGEE.

The chain has TRBV2 and TRBJ2-3, with 9 positions matching TRBD2. Germline V CDR1 and CDR2: SNHLY, FYNNEI. Unmatched junction bases numbered 3, after V lost 4 bases and J lost 1 base. The CDR3 extends over 15 amino acids. CDR3 region: CASSGGLARTDTQYF. CDR3 bases: TGTGCCAGCAGTGGGGGACTAGCTCGCACAGATACGCAGTATTTT.

The chain recombines TRBV19 with TRBJ2-7; 9 positions agree with TRBD1. CDR1 is LNHDA and CDR2 is SQIVND in the germline V gene (reference sequence). The ends lost 10 bases at V and 3 bases at J; junction bases unmatched: 7. The CDR3 is made up of 13 amino acids. CDR3 DNA: TGTGCCACCAGGGACAGGGCGCGCTACGAGCAGTACTTC. Amino acids: CATRDRARYEQYF.

This clone appeared once. This CDR3 reads CASSEATSGGAPRQFF. The CDR3 coding sequence is TGTGCCAGCAGTGAAGCAACTAGCGGGGGGGCTCCTCGTCAGTTCTTC. V gene TRBV25-1 combines with J gene TRBJ2-1; 13 bases align to TRBD2. The germline V gene has CDR1 MGHDK and CDR2 SYGVNS. After removal of 2 bases from V and 13 bases from J, the junction contained 11 bases not matched to a gene. The CDR3 sequence is 16 residues long.

The rearrangement uses TRBV30 and TRBJ1-2; D not resolved. The CDR3 consists of 12 residues. CDR1 and CDR2 from the germline V gene are GTSNPN and SVGIG (reference sequence). Trimming removed 3 bases at V and 0 bases at J, with 5 bases between. CDR3 sequence: CAWSSSNYGYTF. Written as DNA, the CDR3 is TGTGCCTGGAGCTCCTCTAACTATGGCTACACCTTC.

The chain links TRBV4-1 to TRBJ2-3; weak D call: TRBD2 (6 bases). Trimming took off 6 bases at V and 1 base at J, with 14 bases between the two ends. Germline CDR1 MGHRA, CDR2 YSYEKL. CDR3 length: 15 residues. Here the CDR3 DNA reads TGCGCCAGCAGAGCTAGGGCTAGCGGCACAGATACGCAGTATTTT. Amino acid sequence: CASRARASGTDTQYF.

The rearrangement uses TRBV7-8 and TRBJ2-3, with 11 bases lining up with TRBD2. Germline V gene lookup returns CDR1 SGHVS and CDR2 FQNEAQ. The trim removed 5 bases at V and 4 bases at J, leaving 17 bases unmatched. This CDR3 is built from 19 residues. CDR3 sequence: CASSVSGTSGNVVADTQYF. The DNA for the CDR3 is TGTGCCAGCAGCGTGTCCGGGACTAGCGGTAACGTAGTGGCAGATACGCAGTATTTT.

The chain couples TRBV10-1 to TRBJ2-5; perhaps TRBD1 as D (6 bases). Germline CDR1 and CDR2: WNHNN and SYGVQD (reference sequence). Trimming cost V 4 bases and J 4 bases, with 13 bases left between them. This CDR3 is built from 14 residues. The CDR3 region has the DNA TGCGCCAGCAGTGCCGGGACATCAGGAGAGACCCAGTACTTC. This sequence encodes CASSAGTSGETQYF.

The chain is built from TRBV6-6 and TRBJ2-5, with D perhaps TRBD1 (5 bases). Germline lookup yields CDR1 MNHNY and CDR2 SVGAGI (reference sequence). The CDR3 sequence is 13 residues long. V shed 2 bases and J shed 2 bases, with 6 bases lying between them. As DNA, the CDR3 is TGTGCCAGCAGTTACAGGGGACAAGAGACCCAGTACTTC. Its protein is CASSYRGQETQYF.

This sequence joins TRBV5-4 and TRBJ1-1, with 7 positions matching TRBD1. V lost 4 bases and J lost 2; bases outside the gene matches: 8. There are 15 residues in the CDR3. CDR1 and CDR2 (germline): SGHNT, YYREEE (reference sequence). The CDR3 nucleotides read TGTGCCAGCAGCGAGCTCCAGGGGGGAAACACTGAAGCTTTCTTT. This translates into CASSELQGGNTEAFF.

The chain links TRBV6-5 to TRBJ2-1; D gene ambiguous. Germline assignment: CDR1 MNHEY and CDR2 SVGAGI. The CDR3 is made up of 13 amino acids. With 4 bases removed from V and 1 base from J, the gap between germline ends came to 5 bases. The CDR3 DNA is TGTGCCAGCAGTTCGGTATCCTACAATGAGCAGTTCTTC. This gives the protein CASSSVSYNEQFF.

The chain combines TRBV7-2 with TRBJ1-6; a possible D gene is TRBD1 (6 bases). The CDR3 has 15 amino acids. The germline V and J ends were trimmed by 1 base and 6 bases, with 10 bases remaining between them. Germline lookup yields CDR1 SGHTA and CDR2 FQGNSA. The CDR3 DNA reads TGTGCCAGCAGCTTAGAGGGGGGGCTTAATTCACCCCTCCACTTT. As protein: CASSLEGGLNSPLHF.

The genes are TRBV29-1 and TRBJ1-1; D perhaps matches TRBD1 (5 bases). Germline CDR1 and CDR2: SQVTM and ANQGSEA. The CDR3 is made up of 12 amino acids. V lost 2 bases and J 5 bases, leaving 9 bases between the germline ends. DNA of the CDR3: TGCAGCGTTGAACCAGGGAGGACTGAAGCTTTCTTT. Protein: CSVEPGRTEAFF.

The rearrangement uses TRBV2 and TRBJ2-1; 10 bases agree with TRBD1. The CDR3 extends over 13 amino acids. The V gene end was trimmed by 5 bases and the J gene end by 6 bases; junction bases not matched to a gene: 1. The germline gives CDR1 SNHLY, CDR2 FYNNEI. The CDR3 loop is CASSRDRGNEQFF. CDR3 nucleotides: TGTGCCAGCAGTCGGGACAGGGGCAATGAGCAGTTCTTC.

The chain carries TRBV7-9 and TRBJ2-7; TRBD2 agrees at 8 bases. Germline CDR1 reads SEHNR; CDR2 reads FQNEAQ (reference sequence). V was pared by 2 bases and J by 0 bases, with 3 bases of the junction left unmatched. CDR3 length: 15 amino acids. CDR3 sequence (DNA): TGTGCCAGCAGCTTACAGCGGGGGAACTCCTACGAGCAGTACTTC. Residues: CASSLQRGNSYEQYF.

The chain carries TRBV28 and TRBJ1-5; D remains unclear. The CDR3 spans 15 residues. The germline V gene has CDR1 MDHEN and CDR2 SYDVKM. Trimming left V 2 bases short and J 0 bases short, with 8 bases between. CDR3 protein: CASSLRRVSNQPQHF. As DNA, the CDR3 is TGTGCCAGCAGTTTAAGGCGGGTTAGCAATCAGCCCCAGCATTTT.

The J gene is TRBJ2-5, the V gene TRBV9; 8 bases are shared with TRBD2. The CDR3 runs 18 residues. Germline V gives CDR1 SGDLS, CDR2 YYNGEE. J was trimmed by 5 bases and V by 0 bases; bases with no gene match: 15. The CDR3 nucleotides are TGTGCCAGCAGCGTAGGTCCGGGGGGGCCGACCTTTCAGGAGACCCAGTACTTC. This gives the protein CASSVGPGGPTFQETQYF.

This sequence joins TRBV13 and TRBJ2-1; 7 bases match TRBD2. The V gene end was trimmed by 4 bases and the J gene end by 0 bases; junction bases not matched to a gene: 3. Per the germline V gene, CDR1 is PRHDT and CDR2 is FYEKMQ (reference sequence). This CDR3 comprises 15 residues. CDR3 sequence (DNA): TGTGCCAGCAGCTCAAGCGGGAACTCCTACAATGAGCAGTTCTTC. Encoded protein: CASSSSGNSYNEQFF.

The chain combines TRBV4-3 with TRBJ2-1; a weak D match, TRBD2 (5 bases). The CDR3 sequence is 14 residues long. Germline V CDR1 and CDR2: LGHNA, YSLEER. V lost 5 bases and J lost 4, with 12 bases in between. DNA for the CDR3: TGCGCCAGCAGCAAGTCTCGGGGTTACAATGAGCAGTTCTTC. Its translation: CASSKSRGYNEQFF.

J is TRBJ2-7 and V is TRBV9, with D perhaps TRBD2 (6 bases). CDR1 is SGDLS, CDR2 YYNGEE, per germline. The CDR3 sequence is 17 residues long. Trimming cost V 4 bases and J 2 bases, with 22 bases left between them. DNA of the CDR3: TGTGCCAGCAGCCCCCGGGACTCCCTCCTGGCACCCTACGAGCAGTACTTC. It is translated as CASSPRDSLLAPYEQYF.

The V and J genes are TRBV2 and TRBJ2-1; TRBD2 matches 13 bases. V gave up 5 bases and J gave up 2 bases; unmatched junction bases: 9. The CDR3 loop spans 18 amino acids. CDR1 SNHLY and CDR2 FYNNEI come from the germline V gene. In nucleotides, the CDR3 is TGTGCCAGCAGTCACCCTGGGACTAGCGGGAAAACCTACAATGAGCAGTTCTTC. Its protein product is CASSHPGTSGKTYNEQFF.

The V and J genes are TRBV18 and TRBJ1-1, with D maybe TRBD1 (6 bases). Germline V gene lookup returns CDR1 KGHSH and CDR2 LQKENI. V gave up 3 bases and J gave up 1 base, with 15 bases separating them. This CDR3 region has 16 residues. CDR3: CASSPGQISWNTEAFF. The CDR3 coding sequence is TGTGCCAGCTCACCCGGACAGATTAGTTGGAACACTGAAGCTTTCTTT.

The chain is built from TRBV19 and TRBJ2-5; perhaps TRBD2 as D (6 bases). CDR3 length equals 14 residues. Trimming left V 1 base short and J 4 bases short, with 10 bases between. Germline assignment: CDR1 LNHDA and CDR2 SQIVND (reference sequence). The CDR3 DNA follows: TGTGCCAGTAGTATAGGCCAGGGAGGAGAGACCCAGTACTTC. This gives the protein CASSIGQGGETQYF.

The chain combines TRBV10-2 with TRBJ2-7; no clear D gene. Germline CDR1 WSHSY, CDR2 SAAADI. V dropped 4 bases and J dropped 0 bases, with 7 bases sitting between them. This CDR3 region has 13 residues. CDR3 region: CASSVTASYEQYF. The CDR3 nucleotides are TGCGCCAGCAGTGTAACAGCCTCCTACGAGCAGTACTTC.